This T cell receptor beta chain was sequenced in a study of early T cells in non-severe SARS-CoV-2 infection. Study at large: Sequenced material consisted of bulk RNA (from unsorted whole blood), and chains were unpaired.

TCRdb reprocessed the 5' RACE reads via MiXCR and lists one record per CDR3 protein. The sample records 55,000 to 65,000 distinct CDR3 sequences, around 12% being singletons. Trimming stripped 4 bases from V and 2 bases from J, with 10 bases between. This CDR3 has 13 residues. The germline CDR1 and CDR2 sequences are SGHRS and YFSETQ. The material was whole blood, obtained at baseline. This TCR derives from an adult who was a healthcare worker with PCR-confirmed SARS-CoV-2 infection or an uninfected control (not recorded which). This chain joins TRBV5-1 and TRBJ2-7; D is unclear. The CDR3 DNA reads TGCGCCAGCAGCCTGGACGTAGCCTACGAGCAGTACTTC. It yields the protein CASSLDVAYEQYF.